A single T cell receptor (beta chain) is shown here with its context. Using immunoSEQ multiplex PCR, the repertoire was profiled, and TCRdb retains in-frame clones only, with some absent. This sample carries approximately 27,000 clones, roughly 91% of them seen once, and the ten largest clones take 2% to 2.5%. The sample comes from a study of T cell clonotyping in hematopoietic cell transplantation. Noted time point: recipient sample about 28 days before transplant, after cytoreduction. V lost 5 bases to trimming and J lost 8 bases; unmatched junction nucleotides: 17. The CDR3 has 16 amino acids. Germline assignment: CDR1 SNHLY and CDR2 FYNNEI.

This chain uses TRBV2 with TRBJ1-2; 7 positions agree with TRBD1. Sequenced here: peripheral blood mononuclear cells, sampled before stem cell transplant. This clonotype was sampled from a man aged 45 to 65 with acute myeloid leukemia. Some clones in this sample may be carry-over from other donors' samples. CDR3 region: CASSHPTDRVVGGYTF. The CDR3, as DNA: TGTGCCAGCAGTCACCCAACAGACAGGGTAGTAGGAGGCTACACCTTC.